This T cell receptor beta chain originates from a study of cytomegalovirus exposure and HLA in healthy donors. This PCR relied on a set of 60 Vbeta primers and 13 Jbeta primers. Method: immunoSEQ multiplex PCR; TCRdb's copy keeps in-frame clones and lacks some. The sample carries about 100,000 clones, roughly 77% recorded once. Trimming took 2 bases from V and 5 from J, leaving 10 bases between them. The CDR3 spans 13 residues. The germline V gene has CDR1 LNHNV and CDR2 YYDKDF (reference sequence). Study-level findings and limits: Rare sequences made up most TCRs, while some public TCRs were found in many donors. Analysis was carried out at a later point, and it linked a missense DCLRE1C variant to TCR beta V- and J-gene trimming.

With respect to this clone: The antigen is not known.

The chain joins TRBV15 to TRBJ2-7; D might be TRBD1 (5 bases). Source material: PBMCs. The clonotype was recovered from a woman in her 50s in good health and CMV-seropositive. CDR3 sequence (DNA): TGTGCCACCAGCAGAAAAAAAGGGGACGAGCAGTACTTC. Translating gives CATSRKKGDEQYF.